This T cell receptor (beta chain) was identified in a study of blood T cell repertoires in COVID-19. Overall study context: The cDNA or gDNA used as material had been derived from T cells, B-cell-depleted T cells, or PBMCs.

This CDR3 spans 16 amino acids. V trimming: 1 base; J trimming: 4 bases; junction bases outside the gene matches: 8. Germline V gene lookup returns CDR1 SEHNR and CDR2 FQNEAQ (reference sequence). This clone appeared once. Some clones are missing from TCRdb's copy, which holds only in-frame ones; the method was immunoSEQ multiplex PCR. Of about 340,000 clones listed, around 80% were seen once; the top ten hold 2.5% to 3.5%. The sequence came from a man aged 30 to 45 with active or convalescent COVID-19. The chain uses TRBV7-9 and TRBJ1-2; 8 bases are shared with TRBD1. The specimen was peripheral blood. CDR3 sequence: CASSLGTGRGSYGYTF. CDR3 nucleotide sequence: TGTGCCAGCAGCTTAGGGACAGGGAGGGGATCCTATGGCTACACCTTC.